Presented here are 20 T cell receptor beta chains from one specimen sequenced in a study of cytomegalovirus exposure and HLA in healthy donors. The PCR made use of 60 Vbeta and 13 Jbeta primers. The protocol was immunoSEQ multiplex PCR, while the TCRdb copy is restricted to in-frame clones and leaves out a portion. In the table there are over 200,000 clones, over 75% of which are singletons. Material: PBMCs. All receptors come from a male donor in good health and CMV-seronegative.

The rearrangement joins TRBV6-5 to TRBJ1-1; unclear D gene. The length of the CDR3 is 14 residues. V was cut by 8 bases and J by 1 base, with 14 bases left in between. CDR1 MNHEY and CDR2 SVGAGI come from the germline V gene. In nucleotides, the CDR3 is TGTGCCAGCGCACCGGGAACTAAGAACACTGAAGCTTTCTTT. This encodes CASAPGTKNTEAFF.

The J gene is TRBJ1-1, the V gene TRBV7-9, with TRBD1 as a possible D gene (6 bases). The CDR3 covers 15 residues. CDR1 is SEHNR, CDR2 FQNEAQ, per germline (reference sequence). Trimming stripped 5 bases from V and 6 bases from J, with 19 bases between. As DNA, the CDR3 is TGTGCCAGCAGCCAACACCTACTACAGGGCGCTGAAGCTTTCTTT. Its protein is CASSQHLLQGAEAFF.

This clone was observed a single time. The chain has TRBV6-1 and TRBJ2-7; 13 positions match TRBD2. Trimming cost V 3 bases and J 5 bases; bases outside gene matches: 4. The germline CDR1 and CDR2 sequences are MNHNS and SASEGT. This CDR3 contains 15 residues. CDR3 coding DNA: TGTGCCAGCAGTGAGACTGGACTAGCGGGAGACGAGCAGTACTTC. Translation: CASSETGLAGDEQYF.

The V and J genes are TRBV7-9 and TRBJ2-1, with TRBD1 matching 8 bases. The CDR3 extends over 15 amino acids. The germline gives CDR1 SEHNR, CDR2 FQNEAQ (reference sequence). Germline trimming cut 3 bases from V and 9 bases from J; bases unmatched to any gene: 10. CDR3 bases: TGTGCCAGCAGCTTCGGACAGGGTCATGTAGGTGAGCAGTTCTTC. Protein: CASSFGQGHVGEQFF.

The J gene is TRBJ1-1, the V gene TRBV13; tentative D call: TRBD1 (5 bases). Trimming took 0 bases from V and 7 from J, leaving 24 bases between them. The CDR3 is 18 amino acids. Germline V gene sequence: CDR1 PRHDT, CDR2 FYEKMQ (reference sequence). CDR3 coding DNA: TGTGCCAGCAGCTTAGGTAGGGGTCAGATAACCTCCTACATTGAAGCTTTCTTT. Its translation: CASSLGRGQITSYIEAFF.

Remarks on this clone: Compared with germline, one end of the junction differs, possibly owing to a read error. The chain uses TRBV25-1 and TRBJ2-1; TRBD1 matches at 8 bases. From germline, CDR1 is MGHDK and CDR2 SYGVNS. CDR3 length: 15 residues. CDR3 protein: CASSETGQAYSEQFF. The DNA of the CDR3 is TGTGCCAGCAGTGAGACGGGACAGGCTTACAGTGAGCAGTTCTTC. Together with reference TRBV25-1 and TRBJ2-1, the CDR3 gives the full variable domain: EADIYQTPRYLVIGTGKKITLECSQTMGHDKMYWYQQDPGMELHLIHYSYGVNSTEKGDLSSESTVSRIRTEHFPLTLESARPSHTSQYLCASSETGQAYSEQFFGPGTRLTVL.

The J gene is TRBJ1-2, the V gene TRBV18; the D gene is possibly TRBD1 (5 bases). The CDR3 spans 14 residues. The germline gives CDR1 KGHSH, CDR2 LQKENI. The V and J ends lost 4 bases and 1 base respectively, with 10 bases between them. The CDR3 DNA sequence: TGTGCCAGCTCACAGGACACCAGTAACTATGGCTACACCTTC. It codes for CASSQDTSNYGYTF.

V usage is TRBV30 and J usage is TRBJ1-1, with TRBD1 identical over 8 bases. CDR3 length: 13 residues. Germline-derived CDR1 and CDR2 are GTSNPN and SVGIG (reference sequence). V dropped 2 bases and J dropped 5; count of bases not matched to a gene: 4. The CDR3 protein is CAWSRQGLTEAFF. CDR3 DNA sequence: TGTGCCTGGAGTCGACAGGGGTTGACTGAAGCTTTCTTT.

The genes are TRBV5-6 and TRBJ2-7; D is possibly TRBD2 (6 bases). The CDR3 extends over 16 amino acids. Germline loops: CDR1 SGHDT, CDR2 YYEEEE. V lost 2 bases and J 0 bases, leaving 15 bases between the germline ends. DNA for the CDR3: TGTGCCAGCAGCTTAGTACGGGAGAGTTACTCCTACGAGCAGTACTTC. Translated: CASSLVRESYSYEQYF.

The chain recombines TRBV7-8 with TRBJ1-6; 11 nucleotides agree with TRBD1. Germline CDR1 is SGHVS and CDR2 is FQNEAQ. V was clipped by 2 bases and J by 7 bases; unmatched bases: 4. There are 16 residues in the CDR3. The CDR3 is CASSLIGTGGNSPLHF. As DNA, the CDR3 is TGTGCCAGCAGCTTAATAGGGACAGGGGGAAATTCACCCCTCCACTTT.

The chain combines TRBV29-1 with TRBJ2-3, with a possible D match to TRBD2 (5 bases). Germline loops: CDR1 SQVTM, CDR2 ANQGSEA. This CDR3 contains 13 residues. As DNA, the CDR3 is TGCAGTGGACTGAGTGAATTCACAGATACGCAGTATTTT. Amino acid sequence: CSGLSEFTDTQYF.

This clone came up once. The chain uses TRBV29-1 and TRBJ1-2; the D gene is possibly TRBD1 (5 bases). Germline loops: CDR1 SQVTM, CDR2 ANQGSEA. The V end was cut by 4 bases, the J end by 8 bases, with 8 bases between. CDR3 length equals 10 residues. CDR3 residues: CSVGGDGYTF. Written as DNA, the CDR3 is TGCAGCGTTGGCGGGGACGGCTACACCTTC.

This chain uses TRBV5-1 with TRBJ2-2; the match to TRBD2 covers 10 bases. Losses at the gene ends were 4 bases for V and 5 bases for J; bases not matched to a gene: 8. The CDR3 has 16 amino acids. Germline V lookup: CDR1 SGHRS, CDR2 YFSETQ. CDR3: CASSQLGLAITGELFF. Written as DNA, the CDR3 is TGCGCCAGCAGCCAACTGGGACTAGCGATTACCGGGGAGCTGTTTTTT. The whole variable domain, filled in from reference TRBV5-1 and TRBJ2-2, reads KAGVTQTPRYLIKTRGQQVTLSCSPISGHRSVSWYQQTPGQGLQFLFEYFSETQRNKGNFPGRFSGRQFSNSRSEMNVSTLELGDSALYLCASSQLGLAITGELFFGEGSRLTVL.

This clone has only a few counts. The J gene is TRBJ2-5, the V gene TRBV28; a possible D gene is TRBD2 (5 bases). The CDR3 contains 15 residues. Germline V gene sequence: CDR1 MDHEN, CDR2 SYDVKM. Trimming stripped 5 bases from V and 2 bases from J, with 15 bases between. CDR3: CASSHSGLRQETQYF. CDR3 DNA sequence: TGTGCCAGCAGTCACTCTGGACTGAGACAAGAGACCCAGTACTTC.

This chain connects TRBV28 to TRBJ1-1; D gene unclear. V was shortened by 4 bases and J by 8 bases, with 17 bases between the two germline ends. This CDR3 has 14 residues. CDR1 is MDHEN and CDR2 is SYDVKM in the germline V gene. CDR3 amino acids: CASSSYSTAGEAFF. The DNA of the CDR3 is TGTGCCAGCAGTTCCTACTCGACGGCGGGGGAAGCTTTCTTT.

The J gene is TRBJ2-1, the V gene TRBV7-9, with 7 bases identical to TRBD1. V gave up 5 bases and J gave up 3 bases; unmatched junction bases: 16. The CDR3 loop spans 18 amino acids. Germline-derived CDR1 and CDR2 are SEHNR and FQNEAQ (reference sequence). Written as DNA, the CDR3 is TGTGCCAGCAGCCATCTAATACCGGGACAGATATACTACAATGAGCAGTTCTTC. This sequence encodes CASSHLIPGQIYYNEQFF.

This clone was recorded only once. This chain uses TRBV5-1 with TRBJ2-1; D is possibly TRBD2 (6 bases). Per the germline V gene, CDR1 is SGHRS and CDR2 is YFSETQ. There are 16 residues in the CDR3. Trimming shortened V by 4 bases and J by 0 bases, and 14 bases separated the two germline ends. For the CDR3, the DNA is TGCGCCAGCAGCCCCGCGGGCGGGATCTCCTACAATGAGCAGTTCTTC. Translated: CASSPAGGISYNEQFF.

This chain uses TRBV21-1 with TRBJ1-1; the D call in the table, TRBD1, was not verified against the DNA. TRBV21-1 is a pseudogene. The CDR3 extends over 18 amino acids. The CDR3 DNA is TGTGCCAGCAGCAAAGGGAGGGGACAGGGGGGGATGAACACTGAAGCTTTCTTT. It is translated as CASSKGRGQGGMNTEAFF.

The DNA for the CDR3 is TGCAGCGCACGGACTGAGAACACTGAAGCTTTCTTT. This translates into CSARTENTEAFF. The chain joins TRBV29-1 to TRBJ1-1; the D is unclear. Per the germline V gene, CDR1 is SQVTM and CDR2 is ANQGSEA. This CDR3 has 12 residues. V shed 7 bases and J shed 1 base, with 10 bases lying between them.

V gene TRBV10-3 combines with J gene TRBJ2-7, with 14 bases identical to TRBD2. The CDR3 consists of 18 residues. Germline V gene data show CDR1 as ENHRY and CDR2 as SYGVKD. Trimming took 4 bases from V and 2 from J; bases not matched to a gene: 10. The CDR3 DNA reads as TGTGCCATCAGTGCTACCGGACTAGCGGGAGGCCGAACCTACGAGCAGTACTTC. Translation: CAISATGLAGGRTYEQYF.